This TCR beta chain was found in a study of T cells and Merkel cell carcinoma outcomes. Overall study results and limits: Reportedly, T-cell repertoire with density predicts Merkel cell carcinoma outcomes.

This clone counts as hyperexpanded. Antigen unknown. Germline V lookup: CDR1 SEHNR, CDR2 FQNEAQ (reference sequence). Trimming pared 3 bases from V and 9 bases from J, leaving 15 bases between. This CDR3 is built from 13 residues. Measured with immunoSEQ multiplex PCR; TCRdb has only the in-frame clones, and not every one. The table includes about 2,000 clones, more than 75% detected once. The gene calls are TRBV7-9 and TRBJ2-7; TRBD1 is a possible D gene (6 bases). The sample was tumor tissue from Merkel cell carcinoma. The clonotype was recovered from a human donor with Merkel cell carcinoma. DNA for the CDR3: TGTGCCAGCAGCTTCGACAGGCTCTTGGGGCAGTACTTC. Translation gives CASSFDRLLGQYF.